Following are 10 T cell receptor beta chains from one sample sequenced in a study of cytomegalovirus exposure and HLA in healthy donors (dated by TCRdb to 2016 to 2017). The library relied on the immunoSEQ multiplex PCR assay. The multiplex PCR relied on a mix of 60 forward primers for TCR Vbeta segments and 13 reverse primers for TCR Jbeta segments. In TCRdb, the immuneACCESS table is reduced to in-frame sequences with V and J assigned. These tables do not hold every clone; where another copy was compared, an unresolved V gene accounts for under half, and the others remain unexplained. The sample table shows 70,000 to 95,000 clones, and over 65% are seen once. Of the sample, 2.5% to 4% falls within the top ten clones. The sequencing sample was made of PBMCs. Receptor source: a man aged 50-60 years in good health and CMV-seronegative.

The chain employs TRBV7-2 and TRBJ1-3; no clear D. This CDR3 is 14 amino acids long. V was clipped by 6 bases and J by 2 bases, with 11 bases between them. Germline CDR1 SGHTA, CDR2 FQGNSA. CDR3 loop: CASSVTVTGNTIYF. CDR3 nucleotide sequence: TGTGCCAGCAGTGTTACAGTAACTGGAAACACCATATATTTT.

The rearrangement links TRBV5-1 to TRBJ1-1, with TRBD1 matching over 9 bases. Germline trimming cut 7 bases from V and 4 bases from J; bases unmatched to any gene: 8. The CDR3 runs to 14 residues. From germline, CDR1 is SGHRS and CDR2 YFSETQ. CDR3 sequence (DNA): TGCGCCAGCTCTCCGGACAGGGGATCCACTGAAGCTTTCTTT. It specifies CASSPDRGSTEAFF.

The chain has TRBV4-1 and TRBJ1-1, with TRBD1 matching 11 bases. There are 16 residues in the CDR3. V shed 4 bases, J shed 3 bases, and the junction held 7 bases outside the gene matches. Per the germline V gene, CDR1 is MGHRA and CDR2 is YSYEKL. The CDR3 spells CASSLGWGQGDTEAFF. CDR3 nucleotides: TGCGCCAGCAGCCTCGGTTGGGGACAGGGGGACACTGAAGCTTTCTTT.

This clone has more than one count but fewer than ten. The chain couples TRBV6-1 to TRBJ2-7, with 8 positions matching TRBD2. The CDR3 is made up of 10 amino acids. Germline V CDR1 and CDR2: MNHNS, SASEGT. Trimming removed 11 bases from V and 5 bases from J; junction bases left unmatched: 2. The CDR3 bases are TGTGCCTCGGGGGGGAACGAGCAGTACTTC. The encoded protein is CASGGNEQYF.

This clone came up once. At one of its ends the junction is not consistent with the germline gene, which may arise from a read error. The chain has TRBV6-6 and TRBJ2-7; 11 bases align to TRBD1. Germline V gene sequence: CDR1 MNHNY, CDR2 SVGAGI (reference sequence). This CDR3 is 14 amino acids long. The CDR3 is CASSYSRRTGGEAF. The CDR3 nucleotides read TGTGCCAGCAGTTACTCGAGGAGGACAGGGGGCGAGGCCTTC.

The V call is TRBV10-1, the J call TRBJ2-3, with TRBD2 matching 8 bases. The CDR3 is 14 amino acids. Trimming at V came to 3 bases and at J to 5 bases, leaving 4 bases not matched to a gene. The germline CDR1 and CDR2 sequences are WNHNN and SYGVQD (reference sequence). The CDR3 DNA reads TGCGCCAGCAGTGAACAGCGGGGGATAGATACGCAGTATTTT. Its protein product is CASSEQRGIDTQYF.

This clone was recorded once. The chain recombines TRBV7-2 with TRBJ2-7; D is possibly TRBD2 (5 bases). This CDR3 contains 17 residues. The germline gives CDR1 SGHTA, CDR2 FQGNSA. Trimming cost V 1 base and J 0 bases, with 16 bases left between them. CDR3 coding DNA: TGTGCCAGCAGCTTAGTGGCGGGTGGCAGCACCTCCTACGAGCAGTACTTC. Protein: CASSLVAGGSTSYEQYF.

The chain uses TRBV9 and TRBJ2-2; D is uncertain. The ends were cut back, 0 bases at V and 5 bases at J, with 5 bases in the middle. The CDR3 runs 13 residues. Per germline, CDR1 SGDLS and CDR2 YYNGEE. The chain's CDR3 is CASSVGLTGELFF. CDR3 in DNA: TGTGCCAGCAGCGTAGGACTGACCGGGGAGCTGTTTTTT. Combining the CDR3 with reference TRBV9 and TRBJ2-2 gives the whole variable domain DSGVTQTPKHLITATGQRVTLRCSPRSGDLSVYWYQQSLDQGLQFLIQYYNGEERAKGNILERFSAQQFPDLHSELNLSSLELGDSALYFCASSVGLTGELFFGEGSRLTVL.

CDR3 protein: CASSFGSAGYTF. CDR3 DNA: TGTGCCAGCAGTTTTGGGAGCGCTGGCTACACCTTC. This chain connects TRBV6-5 to TRBJ1-2; no reliable D call. Germline lookup yields CDR1 MNHEY and CDR2 SVGAGI. Deletions cut 4 bases from V and 7 bases from J, with 10 bases between. The CDR3 extends over 12 amino acids.

The chain combines TRBV7-8 with TRBJ2-1; possibly TRBD2 for D (7 bases). The CDR3 runs to 17 residues. Germline V gene lookup returns CDR1 SGHVS and CDR2 FQNEAQ. V lost 5 bases, J lost 0 bases, and 17 bases lay in between. The CDR3 protein is CASSPRGRGSSYNEQFF. CDR3 nucleotide sequence: TGTGCCAGCAGCCCACGGGGGCGGGGGAGCTCCTACAATGAGCAGTTCTTC.